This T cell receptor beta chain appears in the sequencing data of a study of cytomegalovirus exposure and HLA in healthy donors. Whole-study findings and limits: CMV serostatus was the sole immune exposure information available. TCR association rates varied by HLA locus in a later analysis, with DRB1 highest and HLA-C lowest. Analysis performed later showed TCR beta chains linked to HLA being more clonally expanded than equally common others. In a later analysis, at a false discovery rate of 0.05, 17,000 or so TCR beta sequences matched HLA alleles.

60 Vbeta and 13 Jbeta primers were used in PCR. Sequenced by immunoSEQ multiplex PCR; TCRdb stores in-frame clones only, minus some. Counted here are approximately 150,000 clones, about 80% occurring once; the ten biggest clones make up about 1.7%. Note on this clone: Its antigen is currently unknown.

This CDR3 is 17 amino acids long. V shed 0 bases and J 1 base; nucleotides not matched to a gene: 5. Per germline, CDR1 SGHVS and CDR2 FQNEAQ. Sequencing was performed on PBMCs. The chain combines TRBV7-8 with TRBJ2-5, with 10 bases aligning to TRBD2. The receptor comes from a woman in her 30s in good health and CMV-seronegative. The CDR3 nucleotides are TGTGCCAGCAGCTTAGCGCTTTTAGCGGGGGGCCAAGAGACCCAGTACTTC. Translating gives CASSLALLAGGQETQYF.